Following are 9 T cell receptor beta chains from one sample sequenced in a study of blood T cell repertoires in COVID-19. Sequencing used immunoSEQ multiplex PCR; TCRdb keeps in-frame clones, though not all of them. The sample has about 78,000 clones, around 89% seen once. What was sequenced was peripheral blood. Receptors originate from a woman of 80 years or more with active or convalescent COVID-19.

The chain combines TRBV27 with TRBJ1-2, with TRBD1 as a possible D gene (6 bases). Trimming shortened V by 3 bases and J by 7 bases, and 24 bases separated the two germline ends. The germline gives CDR1 MNHEY, CDR2 SMNVEV (reference sequence). The CDR3 length is 17 residues. The CDR3 sequence: CASSLGAGPTMFSGYTF. Here the CDR3 DNA reads TGTGCCAGCAGTTTGGGGGCAGGGCCAACGATGTTTTCTGGCTACACCTTC.

V usage is TRBV4-1 and J usage is TRBJ2-7, with 9 positions matching TRBD2. V was clipped by 5 bases and J by 3 bases; unmatched bases: 5. The CDR3 contains 14 residues. In germline, CDR1 is MGHRA, CDR2 YSYEKL. In nucleotides, the CDR3 is TGCGCCAGCAGCTCCGGACTAGCGAGCTACGAGCAGTACTTC. This sequence encodes CASSSGLASYEQYF.

The J gene is TRBJ2-3, the V gene TRBV15; possible D gene TRBD2, 5 bases. Trimming cost V 0 bases and J 7 bases, with 11 bases left between them. The CDR3 totals 14 residues. Germline V gene sequence: CDR1 LNHNV, CDR2 YYDKDF (reference sequence). The CDR3 DNA sequence: TGTGCCACCAGCAGAGAATCCGGGGAGAATACGCAGTATTTT. It is translated as CATSRESGENTQYF.

This clone was seen only a few times. The J gene is TRBJ1-4, the V gene TRBV18; 9 bases align to TRBD1. Losses at the gene ends were 4 bases for V and 2 bases for J; bases not matched to a gene: 5. The CDR3 is 16 amino acids. Germline V gene lookup returns CDR1 KGHSH and CDR2 LQKENI. CDR3 coding DNA: TGTGCCAGCTCACTCGGACAGGGGAGGACTAATGAAAAACTGTTTTTT. Translating gives CASSLGQGRTNEKLFF. Full variable domain (rest looked up from reference TRBV18 and TRBJ1-4): NAGVMQNPRHLVRRRGQEARLRCSPMKGHSHVYWYRQLPEEGLKFMVYLQKENIIDESGMPKERFSAEFPKEGPSILRIQQVVRGDSAAYFCASSLGQGRTNEKLFFGSGTQLSVL.

V gene TRBV11-3 combines with J gene TRBJ2-5; 9 bases align to TRBD2. The CDR3 extends over 17 amino acids. Germline V gives CDR1 SGHNT, CDR2 YENEEA. The V segment lost 1 base and the J segment 2 bases; nucleotides outside the gene matches: 8. The CDR3 region has the DNA TGTGCCAGCAGCTTAGGGTTAACTAGCGGGTCACAAGAGACCCAGTACTTC. Its translation is CASSLGLTSGSQETQYF.

This sequence joins TRBV9 and TRBJ2-2; D possibly corresponds to TRBD1 (6 bases). The CDR3 has 15 amino acids. With 4 bases removed from V and 4 bases from J, the gap between germline ends came to 14 bases. Per germline, CDR1 SGDLS and CDR2 YYNGEE. Here the CDR3 reads CASSSSGGLTGELFF. Written as DNA, the CDR3 is TGTGCCAGCAGCTCCTCTGGGGGCCTCACCGGGGAGCTGTTTTTT.

The chain couples TRBV6-2 or TRBV6-3 to TRBJ1-1; D not certain. Trimming removed 0 bases at V and 2 bases at J, with 13 bases between. The CDR3 contains 16 residues. Germline values: CDR1 MNHEY, CDR2 SVGEGT. CDR3 DNA: TGTGCCAGCAGTTACTCGGAGGCCAGATCAAACACTGAAGCTTTCTTT. This translates into CASSYSEARSNTEAFF.

This chain joins TRBV19 and TRBJ2-7; 9 nucleotides align to TRBD1. This CDR3 has 13 residues. The J segment lost 12 bases and the V segment lost 5 bases, leaving 11 bases of the junction unmatched. CDR1 is LNHDA and CDR2 is SQIVND in the germline V gene (reference sequence). CDR3 bases: TGTGCCAGTAGTGCGAGGACAGGGGTGTCTACGTACTTC. It encodes CASSARTGVSTYF.

J is TRBJ2-1 and V is TRBV23-1; 7 positions agree with TRBD1. TRBV23-1 belongs to the ORF category, with a function that is uncertain. V gave up 0 bases and J gave up 3 bases; unmatched junction bases: 11. The CDR3 extends over 18 amino acids. The CDR3 DNA reads TGCGCCAGCAGTCAATCGCGGGCCAGACAGGGTGACTACAATGAGCAGTTCTTC. Its protein product is CASSQSRARQGDYNEQFF.